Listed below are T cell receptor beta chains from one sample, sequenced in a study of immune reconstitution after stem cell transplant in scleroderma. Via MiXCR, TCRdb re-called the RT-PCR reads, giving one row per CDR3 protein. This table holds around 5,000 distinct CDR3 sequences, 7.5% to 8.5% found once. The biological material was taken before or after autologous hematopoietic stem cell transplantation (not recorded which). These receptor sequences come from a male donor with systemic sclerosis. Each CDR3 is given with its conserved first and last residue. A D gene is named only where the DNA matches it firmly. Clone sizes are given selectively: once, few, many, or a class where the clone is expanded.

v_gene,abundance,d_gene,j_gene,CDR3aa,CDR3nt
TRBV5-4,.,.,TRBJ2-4,CASSGGVTNIQYF,TGTGCCAGCAGCGGGGGAGTGACGAACATTCAGTACTTC
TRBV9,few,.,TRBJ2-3,CASSGRRGDTQYF,TGTGCCAGCAGCGGCAGGCGGGGAGATACGCAGTATTTT
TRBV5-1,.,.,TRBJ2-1,CASSLWADNEQFF,TGCGCCAGCAGCTTGTGGGCAGACAATGAGCAGTTCTTC
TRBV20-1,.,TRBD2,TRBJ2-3,CSEAQAALAGLDTQYF,TGCAGTGAAGCCCAGGCCGCCCTAGCGGGATTGGATACGCAGTATTTT
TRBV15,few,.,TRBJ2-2,CATSERRQGGGELFF,TGTGCCACCAGTGAAAGGCGGCAGGGGGGCGGGGAGCTGTTTTTT
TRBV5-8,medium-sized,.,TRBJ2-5,CASSLVSQETQYF,TGTGCCAGCAGCTTGGTCAGTCAAGAGACCCAGTACTTC
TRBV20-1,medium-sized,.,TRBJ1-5,CSARQTNQPQHF,TGCAGTGCTAGACAGACCAATCAGCCCCAGCATTTT
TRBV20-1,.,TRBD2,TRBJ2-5,CSARDLLAGDQETQYF,TGCAGTGCTAGAGATCTGCTAGCGGGGGACCAAGAGACCCAGTACTTC
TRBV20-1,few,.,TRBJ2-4,CSVPKDTDIQYF,TGCAGTGTTCCGAAAGACACGGACATTCAGTACTTC
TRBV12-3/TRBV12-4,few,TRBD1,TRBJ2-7,CASSPGTGNEQYF,TGTGCCAGCAGTCCCGGGACAGGGAACGAGCAGTACTTC
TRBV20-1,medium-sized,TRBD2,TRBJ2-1,CSATNLTSGRFEQFF,TGCAGTGCTACCAACCTGACTAGCGGGAGGTTTGAGCAGTTCTTC
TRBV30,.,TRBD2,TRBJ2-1,CAWSRLAGEINEQFF,TGTGCCTGGAGCCGACTAGCGGGAGAGATCAATGAGCAGTTCTTC
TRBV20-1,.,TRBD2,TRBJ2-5,CSARETSVRETQYF,TGCAGTGCTAGAGAGACTAGCGTCCGGGAGACCCAGTACTTC
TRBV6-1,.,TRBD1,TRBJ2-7,CASIPGWDRVFEQYF,TGTGCCAGCATTCCCGGTTGGGACAGGGTATTCGAGCAGTACTTC
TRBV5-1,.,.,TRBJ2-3,CASSLTYTDTQYF,TGCGCCAGCAGCTTGACCTACACAGATACGCAGTATTTT
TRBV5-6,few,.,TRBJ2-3,CASSLEGGRTDTQYF,TGTGCCAGCAGCTTGGAAGGGGGTCGCACAGATACGCAGTATTTT
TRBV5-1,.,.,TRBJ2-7,CASSVTGSSYEQYF,TGCGCCAGCAGCGTTACAGGGAGCTCCTACGAGCAGTACTTC
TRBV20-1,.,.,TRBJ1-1,CSARVQSTEAFF,TGCAGTGCTAGAGTTCAGTCCACTGAAGCTTTCTTT
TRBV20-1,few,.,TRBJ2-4,CSANPGPERDIQYF,TGCAGTGCAAATCCCGGACCCGAGAGGGACATTCAGTACTTC
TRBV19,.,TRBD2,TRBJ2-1,CASSIGLAPYNEQFF,TGTGCCAGTAGTATCGGACTAGCTCCCTACAATGAGCAGTTCTTC
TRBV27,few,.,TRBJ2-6,CASSLSPGTGANVLTF,TGTGCCAGCAGTTTATCGCCTGGTACCGGGGCCAACGTCCTGACTTTC
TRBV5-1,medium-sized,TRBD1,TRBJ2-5,CASSLASGGQETQYF,TGCGCCAGCAGCTTAGCTTCAGGGGGCCAAGAGACCCAGTACTTC
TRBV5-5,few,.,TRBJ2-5,CASSPRQGGETQYF,TGTGCCAGCAGCCCCCGTCAGGGAGGAGAGACCCAGTACTTC
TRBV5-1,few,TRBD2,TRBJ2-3,CASSLGLASRTDTQYF,TGCGCCAGCAGCTTGGGACTAGCGAGCCGCACAGATACGCAGTATTTT
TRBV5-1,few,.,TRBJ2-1,CASSLEGGVGNEQFF,TGCGCCAGCAGCTTGGAAGGAGGGGTTGGCAATGAGCAGTTCTTC
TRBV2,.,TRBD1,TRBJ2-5,CASRTTGGLRETQYF,TGTGCCAGCAGGACGACAGGGGGCCTGAGGGAGACCCAGTACTTC
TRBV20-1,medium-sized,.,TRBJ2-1,CSARGGSGDEQFF,TGCAGTGCTAGAGGGGGGAGTGGCGATGAGCAGTTCTTC
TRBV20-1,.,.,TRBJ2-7,CSARSRLAVRTYEQYF,TGCAGTGCTAGATCGCGCCTGGCGGTTCGTACTTACGAGCAGTACTTC
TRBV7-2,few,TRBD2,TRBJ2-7,CASSLAPSGYSYEQYF,TGTGCCAGCAGCTTAGCGCCTAGCGGGTACTCCTACGAGCAGTACTTC
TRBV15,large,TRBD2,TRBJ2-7,CATSRDLAGGSYEQYF,TGTGCCACCAGCAGAGATCTAGCGGGAGGGAGCTACGAGCAGTACTTC
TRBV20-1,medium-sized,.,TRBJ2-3,CSAKRDTQYF,TGCAGTGCTAAAAGGGATACGCAGTATTTT
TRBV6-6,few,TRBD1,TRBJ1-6,CASRQGVDNSPLHF,TGTGCCAGCAGACAGGGGGTAGATAATTCACCCCTCCACTTT
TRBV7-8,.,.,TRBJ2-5,CASSLGRVETQYF,TGTGCCAGCAGCTTAGGGAGGGTTGAGACCCAGTACTTC
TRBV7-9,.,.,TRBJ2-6,CASSRVLRGANVLTF,TGTGCCAGCTCCCGGGTCTTAAGGGGGGCCAACGTCCTGACTTTC
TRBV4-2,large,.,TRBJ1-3,CASSQGNWYSSGNTIYF,TGTGCCAGCAGCCAGGGTAACTGGTATTCCTCTGGAAACACCATATATTTT
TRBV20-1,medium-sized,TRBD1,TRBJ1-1,CSARMGTGNTEAFF,TGCAGTGCTAGAATGGGGACAGGGAACACTGAAGCTTTCTTT
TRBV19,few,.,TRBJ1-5,CASSIRPSSGNQPQHF,TGTGCCAGTAGTATTAGGCCCTCATCGGGCAATCAGCCCCAGCATTTT
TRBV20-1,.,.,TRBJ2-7,CSARDPGASYEQYF,TGCAGTGCTAGAGATCCGGGGGCTTCCTACGAGCAGTACTTC
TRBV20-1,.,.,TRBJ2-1,CSARDQASEQFF,TGCAGTGCTAGAGATCAAGCATCTGAGCAGTTCTTC
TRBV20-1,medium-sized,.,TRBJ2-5,CSARERSRKGQETQYF,TGCAGTGCTAGAGAGCGATCCCGAAAGGGACAAGAGACCCAGTACTTC
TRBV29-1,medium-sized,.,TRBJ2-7,CSVVEQVYEQYF,TGCAGCGTTGTAGAACAGGTCTACGAGCAGTACTTC
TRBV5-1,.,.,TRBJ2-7,CASSYGQTYEQYF,TGCGCCAGCAGCTACGGACAGACCTACGAGCAGTACTTC
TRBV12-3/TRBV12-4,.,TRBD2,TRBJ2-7,CASSLLAGTYEQYF,TGTGCCAGCAGTTTGCTAGCGGGCACCTACGAGCAGTACTTC
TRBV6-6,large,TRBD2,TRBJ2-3,CASSPTSGGPSDTQYF,TGTGCCAGCAGTCCAACTAGCGGGGGTCCTTCGGATACGCAGTATTTT
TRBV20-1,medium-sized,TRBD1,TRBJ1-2,CSASGGTGGSGYTF,TGCAGTGCTAGTGGTGGGACAGGGGGCTCTGGCTACACCTTC
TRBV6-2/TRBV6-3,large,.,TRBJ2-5,CASSYHDTGRETQYF,TGTGCCAGCAGTTACCACGACACTGGTCGCGAGACCCAGTACTTC
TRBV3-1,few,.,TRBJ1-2,CASSQEGGGYTF,TGTGCCAGCAGCCAGGAGGGTGGTGGCTACACCTTC
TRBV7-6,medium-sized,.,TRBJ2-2,CASSLFAANTGELFF,TGTGCCAGCAGCTTATTTGCAGCCAACACCGGGGAGCTGTTTTTT
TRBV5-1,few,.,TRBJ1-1,CASKETSENTEAFF,TGCGCCAGCAAAGAAACCAGTGAGAACACTGAAGCTTTCTTT
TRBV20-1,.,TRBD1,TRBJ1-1,CSARDRENTEAFF,TGCAGTGCTAGGGACAGGGAAAACACTGAAGCTTTCTTT
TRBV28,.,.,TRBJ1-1,CASSSWYTEAFF,TGTGCCAGCAGCTCATGGTACACTGAAGCTTTCTTT
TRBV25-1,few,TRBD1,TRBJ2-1,CASSEGPGDRDSNEQFF,TGTGCCAGCAGTGAAGGTCCGGGGGACAGGGATAGCAATGAGCAGTTCTTC
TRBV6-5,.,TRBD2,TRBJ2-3,CASSTSGLAVHTDTQYF,TGTGCCAGCAGTACCTCGGGACTAGCGGTCCACACAGATACGCAGTATTTT
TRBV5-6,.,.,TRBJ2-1,CASSLGVGANEQFF,TGTGCCAGCAGCTTGGGGGTGGGAGCCAATGAGCAGTTCTTC
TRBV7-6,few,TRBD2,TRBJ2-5,CASSFRSGGETQYF,TGTGCCAGCAGCTTCCGAAGCGGGGGCGAGACCCAGTACTTC
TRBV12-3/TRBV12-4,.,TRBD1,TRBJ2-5,CASSLTGGSKETQYF,TGTGCCAGCAGTTTAACAGGGGGTTCGAAAGAGACCCAGTACTTC
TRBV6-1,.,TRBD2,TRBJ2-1,CASRRGTSGNNEQFF,TGTGCCAGCAGGAGGGGGACTAGCGGAAACAATGAGCAGTTCTTC